The 18 T cell receptor beta chains below come from one sample, sequenced in a study of T cell responses to AZD1222 COVID-19 vaccine. TCRdb keeps only in-frame clones here, not all; method: immunoSEQ multiplex PCR. The data contain 95,000 to 110,000 clones, under 95% of them singletons. Material: peripheral blood, obtained 28 days after the second AZD1222 dose. The receptors here all came from an adult who received the AZD1222 COVID-19 vaccine.

This clone was picked up a small number of times. The chain carries TRBV28 and TRBJ2-7; D remains ambiguous. The CDR3 is made up of 12 amino acids. CDR1 is MDHEN, CDR2 SYDVKM, per germline. Trimming pared 5 bases from V and 4 bases from J, leaving 9 bases between. CDR3: CASSPRVYEQYF. The CDR3, as DNA: TGTGCCAGCAGTCCCCGAGTGTACGAGCAGTACTTC.

The gene calls are TRBV7-8 and TRBJ2-5; no clear D gene. In germline, CDR1 is SGHVS, CDR2 FQNEAQ. V shed 1 base and J shed 5 bases, with 11 bases lying between them. This CDR3 has 14 amino acids. The CDR3 sequence is CASSLGVRSETQYF. CDR3 sequence (DNA): TGTGCCAGCAGCTTAGGGGTTAGATCGGAGACCCAGTACTTC.

This sequence joins TRBV27 and TRBJ2-1; TRBD2 is a possible D gene (6 bases). CDR1 and CDR2 (germline): MNHEY, SMNVEV (reference sequence). The V end was cut by 5 bases, the J end by 10 bases, with 12 bases between. This CDR3 spans 12 amino acids. The CDR3 DNA reads TGTGCCAGCAGTCCCTTTCGGGGGGAGCAGTTCTTC. It translates to CASSPFRGEQFF.

J is TRBJ1-6 and V is TRBV2, with D unclear. From germline, CDR1 is SNHLY and CDR2 FYNNEI. This CDR3 region has 13 residues. The ends were cut back, 6 bases at V and 9 bases at J, with 12 bases in the middle. DNA for the CDR3: TGTGCCAGCAGGAGTCGAGCAAGTTCACCCCTCCACTTT. Translation: CASRSRASSPLHF.

The V and J genes are TRBV5-4 and TRBJ2-7; unclear D gene. This CDR3 spans 13 amino acids. In germline, CDR1 is SGHNT, CDR2 YYREEE (reference sequence). The ends were cut back, 0 bases at V and 9 bases at J, with 13 bases in the middle. Here the CDR3 DNA reads TGTGCCAGCAGCTTGGCCACTGGCGGTGGGCAGTACTTC. Translation: CASSLATGGGQYF.

The gene calls are TRBV6-5 and TRBJ2-5; D gene unclear. Per the germline V gene, CDR1 is MNHEY and CDR2 is SVGAGI. The CDR3 length is 15 residues. V was cut by 0 bases and J by 4 bases, with 12 bases left in between. The CDR3 here is CASSYSSDWGETQYF. In DNA, the CDR3 is TGTGCCAGCAGTTACTCGTCCGACTGGGGAGAGACCCAGTACTTC.

The rearrangement uses TRBV7-2 and TRBJ1-1; D ambiguous. This CDR3 is built from 13 residues. Germline CDR1 reads SGHTA; CDR2 reads FQGNSA. The germline V and J ends were trimmed by 3 bases and 3 bases, with 8 bases remaining between them. CDR3 region: CASSFYQDTEAFF. The CDR3 nucleotides are TGTGCCAGCAGCTTTTATCAGGACACTGAAGCTTTCTTT.

The chain links TRBV27 to TRBJ1-6; D unclear. Germline CDR1 and CDR2: MNHEY and SMNVEV (reference sequence). The CDR3 extends over 15 amino acids. The ends were cut back, 3 bases at V and 6 bases at J, with 12 bases in the middle. The CDR3 sequence: CASSFKQEPNSPLHF. The CDR3 DNA follows: TGTGCCAGCAGTTTTAAACAAGAACCTAATTCACCCCTCCACTTT.

The chain employs TRBV6-5 and TRBJ1-1; D gene unclear. This CDR3 spans 14 amino acids. V lost 6 bases and J 2 bases, leaving 13 bases between the germline ends. Germline V CDR1 and CDR2: MNHEY, SVGAGI. The CDR3 spells CASRHFGSNTEAFF. The CDR3 nucleotides are TGTGCCAGCAGACATTTCGGCTCAAACACTGAAGCTTTCTTT.

The chain is built from TRBV30 and TRBJ2-1, with 8 bases that match TRBD1. From germline, CDR1 is GTSNPN and CDR2 SVGIG (reference sequence). The CDR3 totals 15 residues. Trimming cost V 0 bases and J 6 bases; bases outside gene matches: 7. The CDR3 sequence: CAWSVGQGMVNEQFF. For the CDR3, the DNA is TGTGCCTGGAGTGTAGGACAGGGAATGGTCAATGAGCAGTTCTTC. Drawing the rest from reference TRBV30 and TRBJ2-1, the complete variable domain is SQTIHQWPATLVQPVGSPLSLECTVEGTSNPNLYWYRQAAGRGLQLLFYSVGIGQISSEVPQNLSASRPQDRQFILSSKKLLLSDSGFYLCAWSVGQGMVNEQFFGPGTRLTVL.

This clone was observed a few times. The CDR3: CASRDRANSPLHF. CDR3 nucleotide sequence: TGTGCCAGCAGAGACAGAGCTAATTCACCCCTCCACTTT. The V call is TRBV6-5, the J call TRBJ1-6; maybe TRBD1 (5 bases). CDR1 MNHEY and CDR2 SVGAGI come from the germline V gene. This CDR3 spans 13 amino acids. V lost 6 bases to trimming and J lost 6 bases, with 9 bases between them.

The rearrangement uses TRBV9 and TRBJ2-5; 7 positions agree with TRBD1. The CDR3 runs to 15 residues. The V gene's germline CDR1 is SGDLS and CDR2 YYNGEE. Unmatched junction bases numbered 7, after V lost 0 bases and J lost 5 bases. CDR3 sequence reads: CASSVAEGQRETQYF. DNA of the CDR3: TGTGCCAGCAGCGTAGCTGAGGGACAGAGGGAGACCCAGTACTTC. Combining the CDR3 with reference TRBV9 and TRBJ2-5 gives the whole variable domain DSGVTQTPKHLITATGQRVTLRCSPRSGDLSVYWYQQSLDQGLQFLIQYYNGEERAKGNILERFSAQQFPDLHSELNLSSLELGDSALYFCASSVAEGQRETQYFGPGTRLLVL.

This clone was seen just once. The chain links TRBV6-5 to TRBJ2-7, with a tentative D call TRBD1 (6 bases). There are 11 residues in the CDR3. V was clipped by 8 bases and J by 3 bases, with 8 bases between them. Germline V gene sequence: CDR1 MNHEY, CDR2 SVGAGI. Here the CDR3 DNA reads TGTGCCAGCGGGACAAACTACGAGCAGTACTTC. Its protein is CASGTNYEQYF.

This chain joins TRBV7-9 and TRBJ2-5; 10 bases match TRBD2. The CDR3 totals 16 residues. Germline assignment: CDR1 SEHNR and CDR2 FQNEAQ (reference sequence). The V gene end was trimmed by 0 bases and the J gene end by 4 bases; junction bases not matched to a gene: 5. The CDR3: CASSLASGRAGETQYF. In nucleotides, the CDR3 is TGTGCCAGCAGCTTAGCAAGCGGGAGGGCCGGAGAGACCCAGTACTTC.

The chain has TRBV6-1 and TRBJ1-1, with TRBD1 identical over 8 bases. Trimming cost V 3 bases and J 1 base; bases outside gene matches: 4. This CDR3 region has 15 residues. Germline V CDR1 and CDR2: MNHNS, SASEGT. This CDR3 is CASSEMTGENTEAFF. The CDR3 DNA sequence: TGTGCCAGCAGTGAGATGACAGGGGAGAACACTGAAGCTTTCTTT.

The chain has TRBV6-5 and TRBJ2-7; TRBD1 is a possible D gene (6 bases). Between the trimmed V and J ends, which lost 0 bases and 2 bases, there was a span of 14 bases. Germline CDR1 MNHEY, CDR2 SVGAGI. The CDR3 sequence is 16 residues long. The CDR3 spells CASSYSIARGAYEQYF. The CDR3 DNA follows: TGTGCCAGCAGTTACTCGATAGCCAGGGGAGCCTACGAGCAGTACTTC.

V usage is TRBV7-2 and J usage is TRBJ1-1; TRBD1 aligns across 9 bases. Trimming at V came to 1 base and at J to 11 bases, leaving 5 bases not matched to a gene. This CDR3 region has 13 residues. The germline V gene has CDR1 SGHTA and CDR2 FQGNSA. CDR3 DNA sequence: TGTGCCAGCAGCTTAGGGGGACAGGGAGAGGCTTTCTTT. Translating gives CASSLGGQGEAFF.

The V and J genes are TRBV11-2 and TRBJ1-3, with TRBD1 as a possible D gene (5 bases). This CDR3 comprises 15 residues. V was cut by 1 base and J by 14 bases, with 21 bases left in between. The germline V gene encodes CDR1 SGHAT and CDR2 FQNNGV. CDR3 sequence: CASSLVVGPTGRVYF. CDR3 DNA sequence: TGTGCCAGCAGCTTAGTCGTTGGACCGACGGGGCGAGTATATTTT.